This T cell receptor (beta chain) was retrieved from a study of Ad26.COV2.S vaccination and SARS-CoV-2 variants (dated by TCRdb to about 2021). Describing the broader study: Vaccine-arm donors came from COV1001, a multicentre, randomized, double-blind, placebo-controlled phase I-IIa trial of Ad26.COV2.S in healthy adults. Ad26.COV2.S was given intramuscularly at 5x10^10 or 1x10^11 viral particles, as a single shot or as two shots 56 days apart. Sequencing of the TCRbeta repertoire served to evaluate the specificity and breadth of SARS-CoV-2-reactive T cell receptors following Ad26.COV2.S vaccination. A total of approximately 30 samples were included in the TCR-sequenced set, comprising around 20 Ad26.COV2.S vaccine recipients, 5 placebo recipients and 8 SARS-CoV-2 convalescent individuals. Trial participants were randomized into five groups of five, in which low-dose or high-dose Ad26.COV2.S was given once or twice, or placebo was given on both occasions. Investigators remained blinded to trial group allocation during experiments and outcome assessment. Here is what the overall study found, with its caveats: The authors noted that the TCR breadth and depth analyses may have underestimated total T cell responses. Vaccine and placebo recipients had similar non-spike TCR breadth, a finding consistent with the vaccine containing only spike. Comparing responses between vaccine doses or regimens was not something the study was powered to do. Higher spike-specific TCR breadth was observed in Ad26.COV2.S recipients than in placebo recipients (P = 0.0014). Substantial breadth of spike-specific CD8+ and CD4+ T cell responses was reported after vaccination.

What the treatment or condition label conveys for this sample: roughly 18 received Ad26.COV2.S at low or high dose, single or two shots; about 5 received placebo; per-sample allocation not given. Repertoires of vaccine and placebo recipients were sequenced from samples taken on day 63 after the first injection. Between 29 July and 7 August 2020, Cohort 1b enrolled 20 to 30 adults aged 18-55 years at one site in Boston, USA. As a vaccine, Ad26.COV2.S was a replication-incompetent adenovirus type 26 vector that expressed a prefusion-stabilized SARS-CoV-2 spike protein derived from the original Wuhan strain. Trimming takes 5 bases from V and 16 bases from J, and the germline ends sit 18 bases apart. The CDR3 has 12 amino acids, counting the end cysteine and phenylalanine. This entry keeps only the CDR3 DNA: 36 bases, framed from base 1. The CDR1 and CDR2 encoded by the germline V gene (reference sequence) are MNHNY and SVGAGI.

TCRbeta CDR3 regions were sequenced with the immunoSEQ Assay. After extraction, genomic DNA underwent amplification by bias-controlled multiplex PCR, followed by high-throughput sequencing. The original methods were these. To quantify the absolute abundance of every unique TCRbeta CDR3 region, sequences were collapsed and filtered. T cell fraction was estimated by normalizing TCRbeta template counts to usable DNA, which was measured by amplifying reference genes present in all nucleated cells. Repertoire TCRs were annotated as SARS-CoV-2-specific when V gene, CDR3 amino acid sequence and J gene were exactly matched to a known reactive TCR set. MIRA supplied the reference SARS-CoV-2 TCR set, which was filtered for enrichment in COVID-19-positive ImmuneCODE repertoires so that public or cross-reactive TCRs were removed. Using the MIRA antigens, annotated TCRs were further analysed by specific ORF or by position within an ORF. Depth was the summed frequency of annotated unique rearrangements, while breadth was defined as annotated unique rearrangements over total unique productive rearrangements. TCR breadth was compared between groups using two-sided Wilcoxon rank-sum tests. TCRdb obtained this table from immuneACCESS and retained in-frame rearrangements with V and J assigned. These tables miss some clones; where compared with another copy, unresolved V genes account for less than half of the shortfall, and the remainder is unexplained. V and J calls and clone size are those listed in that table; D and trimming were worked out from the DNA. Counted in this sample were roughly 250,000 clones; roughly 89% of them appeared once. The top ten hold 2.9% of the sample.

On this clone itself: It has no known antigen specificity. No quality values exist for individual bases; no much larger clone is one base distant.

Here the sequenced sample was peripheral blood, taken in a trial of Ad26.COV2.S vaccine versus placebo. The receptor's source is a person between 18 and 65 years old who received the Ad26.COV2.S COVID-19 vaccine or a placebo. This chain is built from TRBV6-6 and TRBJ2-1; a tentative D match to TRBD2 spans 5 bases. CDR3 protein: CASSPGSTGKFF. The nucleotide sequence reads as follows: TGTGCCAGCAGTCCCGGGTCCACCGGGAAATTCTTC.